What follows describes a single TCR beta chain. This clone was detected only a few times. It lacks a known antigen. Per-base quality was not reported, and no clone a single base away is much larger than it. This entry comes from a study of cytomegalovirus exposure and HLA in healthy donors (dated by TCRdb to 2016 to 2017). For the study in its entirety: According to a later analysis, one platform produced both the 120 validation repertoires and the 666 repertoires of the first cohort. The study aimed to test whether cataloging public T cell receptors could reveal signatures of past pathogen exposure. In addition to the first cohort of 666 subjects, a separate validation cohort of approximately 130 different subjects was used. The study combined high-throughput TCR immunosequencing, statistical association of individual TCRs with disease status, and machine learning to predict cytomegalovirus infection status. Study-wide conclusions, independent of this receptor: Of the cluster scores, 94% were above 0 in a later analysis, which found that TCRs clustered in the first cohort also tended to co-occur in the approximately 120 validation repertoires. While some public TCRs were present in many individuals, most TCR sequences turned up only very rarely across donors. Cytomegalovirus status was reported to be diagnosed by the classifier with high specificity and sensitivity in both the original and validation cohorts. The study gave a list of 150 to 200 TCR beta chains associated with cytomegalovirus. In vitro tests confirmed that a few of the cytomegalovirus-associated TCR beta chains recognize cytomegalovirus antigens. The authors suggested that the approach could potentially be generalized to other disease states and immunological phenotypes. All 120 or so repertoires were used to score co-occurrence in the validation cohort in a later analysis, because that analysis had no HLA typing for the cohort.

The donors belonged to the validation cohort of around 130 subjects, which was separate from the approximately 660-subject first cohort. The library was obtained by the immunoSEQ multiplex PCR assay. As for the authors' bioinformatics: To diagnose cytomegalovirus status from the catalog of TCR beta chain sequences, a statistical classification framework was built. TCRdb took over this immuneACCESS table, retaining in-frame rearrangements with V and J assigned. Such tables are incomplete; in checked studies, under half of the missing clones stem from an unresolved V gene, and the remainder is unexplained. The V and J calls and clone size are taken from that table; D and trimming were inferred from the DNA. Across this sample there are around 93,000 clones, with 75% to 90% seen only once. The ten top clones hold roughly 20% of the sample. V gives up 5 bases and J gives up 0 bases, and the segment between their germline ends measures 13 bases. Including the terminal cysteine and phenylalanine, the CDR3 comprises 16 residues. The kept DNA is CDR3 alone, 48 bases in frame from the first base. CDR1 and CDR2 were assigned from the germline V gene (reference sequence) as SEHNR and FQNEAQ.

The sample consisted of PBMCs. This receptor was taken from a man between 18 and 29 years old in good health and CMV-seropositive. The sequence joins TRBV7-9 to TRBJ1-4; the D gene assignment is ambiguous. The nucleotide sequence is TGTGCCAGCAGCCTTCCGGGGTACGCAACTAATGAAAAACTGTTTTTT. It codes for CASSLPGYATNEKLFF.